These T cell receptor beta chains were read from a single sample in a study of blood T cells in healthy people across ages. TCRdb fed the 5' RACE reads into MiXCR, producing one record per CDR3 protein. The sample carries around 850,000 distinct CDR3 sequences, roughly 34% recorded once. Material: blood. Receptors originate from a young man in good health. Both conserved end residues are part of each CDR3. The D gene is left open where the match is weak. Clone size is given for some rows only: seen once, a few or many times, or a class if the clone is expanded.

V: TRBV5-1
J: TRBJ1-2
D: -
size: -
DNA: TGCGCCGGCAGCTTGGATGGGAATTGCACCTTC
CDR3: CAGSLDGNCTF

V: TRBV20-1
J: TRBJ2-4
D: -
size: few
DNA: TGCAGTGCCCTGGCCGGGACATCGGAAAACATTCAGTACTTC
CDR3: CSALAGTSENIQYF

V: TRBV18
J: TRBJ1-1
D: -
size: few
DNA: TGTGCCAGCTCACCAAGAGGTCAGGTGAACACTGAAGCTTTCTTT
CDR3: CASSPRGQVNTEAFF

V: TRBV5-1
J: TRBJ1-1
D: -
size: -
DNA: TGCGCCAGCAAGCGGGACGTGAACACTGAAGCTTTCTTT
CDR3: CASKRDVNTEAFF

V: TRBV19
J: TRBJ1-5
D: -
size: -
DNA: TGTGCCAGTAGGAGGGACCCGAGGGGCAATCAGCCCCAGCATTTT
CDR3: CASRRDPRGNQPQHF

V: TRBV7-6
J: TRBJ2-1
D: -
size: -
DNA: TGTGCCAGCAGCTTACGTATCCGGGGGGCCCCCGAGCAGTTCTTC
CDR3: CASSLRIRGAPEQFF

V: TRBV6-2/TRBV6-3
J: TRBJ2-1
D: TRBD2
size: few
DNA: TGTGCCAGCTCGCGGGGGGCCCTAGGCTATGAGCAGTTCTTC
CDR3: CASSRGALGYEQFF

V: TRBV6-2/TRBV6-3
J: TRBJ2-2
D: -
size: -
DNA: TGTGCCAGCAGTTCCATTAACACCGGGGAGCTGTTTTTT
CDR3: CASSSINTGELFF

V: TRBV10-3
J: TRBJ1-1
D: TRBD1
size: few
DNA: TGTGCCATCAGTACAGGGGGGGACACTGAAGCTTTCTTT
CDR3: CAISTGGDTEAFF

V: TRBV2
J: TRBJ2-1
D: TRBD2
size: -
DNA: TGTGCCAGCAGTAATAGCGGGGGGGCCTTCAATGAGCAGTTCTTC
CDR3: CASSNSGGAFNEQFF

V: TRBV12-3/TRBV12-4
J: TRBJ2-1
D: -
size: few
DNA: TGTGCCAGCAGTTTAGGGCAGGGAAGGGCGCCTGAGCAGTTCTTC
CDR3: CASSLGQGRAPEQFF

V: TRBV9
J: TRBJ2-5
D: -
size: -
DNA: TGTGCCAGCAGCGTACGCCCCCTCGAGGGGCCGGGAGAGACCCAGTACTTC
CDR3: CASSVRPLEGPGETQYF

V: TRBV6-6
J: TRBJ1-2
D: TRBD1
size: -
DNA: TGTGCCAGCAGTATCGGGACAGCCTGGGGCTACACCTTC
CDR3: CASSIGTAWGYTF

V: TRBV10-3
J: TRBJ1-2
D: -
size: -
DNA: TGTGCCATCAGTGAGTCACGGATGCAGGGGACTTATGGCTACACCTTC
CDR3: CAISESRMQGTYGYTF

V: TRBV6-2/TRBV6-3
J: TRBJ1-2
D: -
size: -
DNA: TGTGCCAGCAGTTACGGTAGAGGCTACACCTTC
CDR3: CASSYGRGYTF

V: TRBV20-1
J: TRBJ2-3
D: TRBD2
size: -
DNA: TGCAGTGCTAGAGTTGTGAGCGGGGGGGCCGGGGATACGCAGTATTTT
CDR3: CSARVVSGGAGDTQYF

V: TRBV25-1
J: TRBJ2-1
D: -
size: -
DNA: TGTGCCAGCAGTGAGGGGACAACGAGCTCCTACAATGAGCAGTTCTTC
CDR3: CASSEGTTSSYNEQFF

V: TRBV7-6
J: TRBJ2-7
D: -
size: -
DNA: TGTGCCAGCAGCTTCGGTAGCACCCGGGGGTACGAGCAGTACTTC
CDR3: CASSFGSTRGYEQYF

V: TRBV29-1
J: TRBJ1-1
D: -
size: -
DNA: TGCAGCGTTGAACCTACCCAGACCACTGAAGCTTTCTTT
CDR3: CSVEPTQTTEAFF

V: TRBV5-1
J: TRBJ2-4
D: TRBD1
size: many
DNA: TGCGCCAGCAGCTCATGGACAGGGATGGCCAAAAACATTCAGTACTTC
CDR3: CASSSWTGMAKNIQYF

V: TRBV12-3/TRBV12-4
J: TRBJ2-1
D: -
size: few
DNA: TGTGCCAGCAGTTTCGGGCAGGGTAGCTTCGATGAGCAGTTCTTC
CDR3: CASSFGQGSFDEQFF

V: TRBV29-1
J: TRBJ1-1
D: TRBD1
size: -
DNA: TGCAGCGTCCTACAGGGGCTGGGCACTGAAGCTTTCTTT
CDR3: CSVLQGLGTEAFF

V: TRBV4-2
J: TRBJ1-4
D: -
size: many
DNA: TGTGCCAGCAGCCCGGAGATTTGGGCCCGAGCGGGCGAAAAACTGTTTTTT
CDR3: CASSPEIWARAGEKLFF

V: TRBV2
J: TRBJ1-6
D: -
size: -
DNA: TGTGCCAGCAGTGGCCGGACTAATTCACCCCTCCACTTT
CDR3: CASSGRTNSPLHF

V: TRBV12-3/TRBV12-4
J: TRBJ1-2
D: -
size: -
DNA: TGTGCCAGCAGTTTAACGAGGGCGGGTGGCTACACCTTC
CDR3: CASSLTRAGGYTF

V: TRBV16
J: TRBJ2-7
D: -
size: -
DNA: TGTGCCAGCAGCCAAGTTACCTCCCAGGGCTCCTACGAGCAGTACTTC
CDR3: CASSQVTSQGSYEQYF

V: TRBV4-2
J: TRBJ1-3
D: -
size: -
DNA: TGTGCCAGCAGCCAAGGGGCAGGGGGAAACACCATATATTTT
CDR3: CASSQGAGGNTIYF

V: TRBV3-1
J: TRBJ2-1
D: -
size: once
DNA: TGTGCCAGCAGCCAAGACCGGGCTAGTGAGTACAATGAGCAGTTCTTC
CDR3: CASSQDRASEYNEQFF

V: TRBV20-1
J: TRBJ2-7
D: -
size: -
DNA: TGCAGTGCTAGAGTCGCCTATCCAAGCTCCTACGAGCAGTACTTC
CDR3: CSARVAYPSSYEQYF

V: TRBV7-2
J: TRBJ2-5
D: -
size: few
DNA: TGTGCCAGCAGCTGGAGGGGGGGGGAGACCCAGTACTTC
CDR3: CASSWRGGETQYF

V: TRBV12-3/TRBV12-4
J: TRBJ1-4
D: TRBD1
size: -
DNA: TGTGCCAGCAGTATAGGGGGCTCCAGTGAAAAACTGTTTTTT
CDR3: CASSIGGSSEKLFF

V: TRBV6-1
J: TRBJ1-2
D: TRBD1
size: -
DNA: TGTGCCAGCAGGGTCGGGACAGGGGATTATGGCTACACCTTC
CDR3: CASRVGTGDYGYTF

V: TRBV6-2/TRBV6-3
J: TRBJ2-7
D: TRBD2
size: -
DNA: TGTGCCAGCAGTTACCCCGAGACTAGCGGGGACTTTTACAATGAGCAGTACTTC
CDR3: CASSYPETSGDFYNEQYF

V: TRBV3-1
J: TRBJ2-3
D: -
size: few
DNA: TGTGCCAGCAGGGCTTTAGCGGCCGCACTGTATTTT
CDR3: CASRALAAALYF

V: TRBV25-1
J: TRBJ1-2
D: -
size: many
DNA: TGTGCCAGCAGTGAAGCGGCAGGGGCTAATGGCTACACCTTC
CDR3: CASSEAAGANGYTF

V: TRBV20-1
J: TRBJ2-1
D: TRBD2
size: few
DNA: TGCAGTGCTAGAGGGACTAGCGGGGGCAATGAGCAGTTCTTC
CDR3: CSARGTSGGNEQFF

V: TRBV7-3
J: TRBJ2-5
D: -
size: many
DNA: TGTGCCAGCAGCTACGACAGCCAAGAGACCCAGTACTTC
CDR3: CASSYDSQETQYF

V: TRBV7-2
J: TRBJ2-3
D: -
size: -
DNA: TGTGCCAGCAGCTCACCCCCGCAGGGCCTTAGCTATAGCACAGATACGCAGTATTTT
CDR3: CASSSPPQGLSYSTDTQYF

V: TRBV10-2
J: TRBJ1-5
D: TRBD1
size: few
DNA: TGCGCCAGCAGTGAGGCAGGGGGCGACCCTCAGCCCCAGCATTTT
CDR3: CASSEAGGDPQPQHF

V: TRBV12-3/TRBV12-4
J: TRBJ2-5
D: -
size: few
DNA: TGTGCCAGCAGTGGGGGACTCTCAGAGACCCAGTACTTC
CDR3: CASSGGLSETQYF

V: TRBV6-5
J: TRBJ1-2
D: -
size: many
DNA: TGTGCCAGCACAGACAGTACTAACTATGGCTACACCTTC
CDR3: CASTDSTNYGYTF

V: TRBV5-5
J: TRBJ2-7
D: -
size: few
DNA: TGTGCCAACCAGACAGGAGTCTACGAGCAGTACTTC
CDR3: CANQTGVYEQYF

V: TRBV27
J: TRBJ2-7
D: TRBD2
size: -
DNA: TGTGCCAGCAGTTTTGGGACTAGCGGGGGGGCCTTCCCCTACGAGCAGTACTTC
CDR3: CASSFGTSGGAFPYEQYF

V: TRBV4-3
J: TRBJ2-1
D: -
size: -
DNA: TGCGCCAGCGGTACTGGGTTACTTGGGGCCAATGAGCAGTTCTTC
CDR3: CASGTGLLGANEQFF

V: TRBV4-1
J: TRBJ2-7
D: -
size: -
DNA: TGCGCCAGCAGTCCTAACAGGCCAAGCTCCTACGAGCAGTACTTC
CDR3: CASSPNRPSSYEQYF